This TCR beta chain was captured by sequencing in a study of OX40 agonist ivuxolimab in advanced cancers. Clones were read by immunoSEQ multiplex PCR, and TCRdb kept only the in-frame ones, dropping some. The sample gives tens of thousands of clones, about 87% of which show up once; roughly 3.6% is in the top ten. The CDR3 runs to 13 residues. The germline V gene has CDR1 ENHRY and CDR2 SYGVKD. With 5 bases clipped from V and 5 bases from J, the junction kept 6 bases outside the gene matches. The source was CD4+ or CD8+ T cells sorted from blood, collected in a trial of the OX40 agonist ivuxolimab. The TCR was taken from an adult with an advanced solid tumor such as melanoma, head and neck, liver or kidney cancer. The chain recombines TRBV10-3 with TRBJ2-7, with 7 bases lining up with TRBD1. The CDR3 bases are TGTGCCATCAGTACAGGGGAAGGGGACGAGCAGTACTTC. Its translation is CAISTGEGDEQYF.